The 5 T cell receptor beta chains given below trace back to one sample, sequenced in a study of metastatic and nonmetastatic thyroid tumors. Thyroid surgery was preceded by no treatment in any patient. With MiXCR, TCRdb reprocessed the PCR reads. The table lists about 35,000 clones, around 33% of them singletons. Sequencing was done on a sample of tumor tissue. The receptor source for this set is a female donor with papillary thyroid cancer or a benign thyroid nodule (not recorded which). Some clones in this sample may be carry-over from other donors' samples.

This clone was counted between two and nine times. The chain employs TRBV15 and TRBJ2-7; D is unresolved. CDR1 LNHNV and CDR2 YYDKDF come from the germline V gene (reference sequence). Trimming removed 8 bases from V and 3 bases from J, with 14 bases in between. The CDR3 is 13 residues long. CDR3 sequence reads: CATAPAIGYEQYF. DNA of the CDR3: TGTGCCACCGCGCCAGCCATAGGCTACGAGCAGTACTTC.

The rearrangement joins TRBV6-1 to TRBJ1-5; 8 bases line up with TRBD1. Germline V gene lookup returns CDR1 MNHNS and CDR2 SASEGT. The CDR3 runs 15 residues. With V trimmed by 7 bases and J by 4 bases, 9 bases remained unmatched. CDR3 DNA: TGTGCCAGCAACGGACAGGGAAGTGGAAATCAGCCCCAGCATTTT. Residues: CASNGQGSGNQPQHF.

This clone has at least ten counts. V usage is TRBV6-7 and J usage is TRBJ2-2; 14 nucleotides match TRBD2. Being an ORF, TRBV6-7 has a function that is uncertain. This CDR3 has 17 amino acids. V shed 8 bases, J shed 5 bases, and the junction held 10 bases outside the gene matches. The CDR3 DNA is TGTGCCAGCGGGGGGACTAGCGGGAGAGTGGGTACCGGGGAGCTGTTTTTT. Encoded protein: CASGGTSGRVGTGELFF.

The CDR3 here is CASSETKPWGEQFF. As DNA, the CDR3 is TGTGCCAGCAGTGAAACGAAGCCCTGGGGGGAGCAGTTCTTC. The chain combines TRBV6-1 with TRBJ2-1, with D perhaps being TRBD1 or TRBD2 (5 bases each). This CDR3 region has 14 residues. Germline V gene lookup returns CDR1 MNHNS and CDR2 SASEGT. The V gene lost 2 bases and the J gene lost 10 bases, with 15 bases spanning the gap.

This clone was counted a single time. The chain combines TRBV4-1 with TRBJ2-7, with TRBD1 as a possible D gene (6 bases). This CDR3 is built from 13 residues. Trimming stripped 5 bases from V and 4 bases from J, with 12 bases between. Germline loops: CDR1 MGHRA, CDR2 YSYEKL. This chain's CDR3 is CASSWGQTYEQYF. CDR3 nucleotide sequence: TGCGCCAGCAGCTGGGGACAAACTTACGAGCAGTACTTC.